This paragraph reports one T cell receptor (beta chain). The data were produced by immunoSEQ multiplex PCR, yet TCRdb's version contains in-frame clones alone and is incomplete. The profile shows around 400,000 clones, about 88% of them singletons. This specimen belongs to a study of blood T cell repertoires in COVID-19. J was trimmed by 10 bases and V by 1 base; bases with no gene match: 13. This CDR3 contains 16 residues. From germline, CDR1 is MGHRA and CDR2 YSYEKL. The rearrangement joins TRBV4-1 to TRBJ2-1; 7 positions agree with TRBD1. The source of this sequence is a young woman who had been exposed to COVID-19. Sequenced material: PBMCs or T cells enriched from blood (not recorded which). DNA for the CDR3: TGCGCCAGCAGCCAAGGGGGACAGCTTTATCAACGAGAGCAGTTCTTC. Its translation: CASSQGGQLYQREQFF.